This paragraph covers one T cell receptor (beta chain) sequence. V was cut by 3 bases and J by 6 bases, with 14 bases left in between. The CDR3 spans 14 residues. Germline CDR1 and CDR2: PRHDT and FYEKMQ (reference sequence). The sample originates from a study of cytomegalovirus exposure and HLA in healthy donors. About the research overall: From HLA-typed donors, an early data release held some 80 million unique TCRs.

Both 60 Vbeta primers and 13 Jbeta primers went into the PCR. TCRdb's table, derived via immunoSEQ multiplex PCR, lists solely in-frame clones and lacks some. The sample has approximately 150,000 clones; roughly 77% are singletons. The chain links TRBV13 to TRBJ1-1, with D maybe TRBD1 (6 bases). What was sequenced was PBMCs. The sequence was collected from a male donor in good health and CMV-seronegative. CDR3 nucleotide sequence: TGTGCCAGCAGCTTCCCAACAGGGAGACCTGAAGCTTTCTTT. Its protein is CASSFPTGRPEAFF.